Ten or more counts support the clone carrying this T cell receptor (beta chain). This CDR3 contains 16 residues. Germline lookup yields CDR1 LNHDA and CDR2 SQIVND (reference sequence). V lost 6 bases to trimming and J lost 1 base, with 17 bases between them. This specimen belongs to a study of patients and donors after allogeneic stem cell transplantation. MiXCR, applied by TCRdb to the RT-PCR reads, yields one record per CDR3 protein. The profile covers 70,000 to 95,000 distinct CDR3 sequences, with around 5% appearing a single time and approximately 2.5% taken by the ten largest. Sequenced material: blood, either unsorted or a sorted T cell fraction (not recorded which). The TCR originated in a human donor who was either an allogeneic HSCT recipient or a stem cell or donor lymphocyte infusion donor (not recorded which). It is not recorded whose cells these are; they may come from a transplant donor. The gene calls are TRBV19 and TRBJ2-3, with a weak D call TRBD2 (6 bases). The CDR3 bases are TGTGCCAGTAGGGCGGCGGGGAGTCGGCGCACAGATACGCAGTATTTT. It codes for CASRAAGSRRTDTQYF.